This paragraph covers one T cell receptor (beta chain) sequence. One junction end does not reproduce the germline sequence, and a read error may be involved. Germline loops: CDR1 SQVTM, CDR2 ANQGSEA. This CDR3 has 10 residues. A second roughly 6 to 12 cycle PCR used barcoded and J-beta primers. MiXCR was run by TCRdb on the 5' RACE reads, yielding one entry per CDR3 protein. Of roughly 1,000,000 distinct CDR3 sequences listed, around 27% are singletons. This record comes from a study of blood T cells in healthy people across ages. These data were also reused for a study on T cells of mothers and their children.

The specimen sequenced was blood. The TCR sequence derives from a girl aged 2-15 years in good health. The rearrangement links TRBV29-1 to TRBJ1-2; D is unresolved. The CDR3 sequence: CSVEGNGHAF. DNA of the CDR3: TGCAGCGTTGAAGGGAATGGCCACGCCTTC.